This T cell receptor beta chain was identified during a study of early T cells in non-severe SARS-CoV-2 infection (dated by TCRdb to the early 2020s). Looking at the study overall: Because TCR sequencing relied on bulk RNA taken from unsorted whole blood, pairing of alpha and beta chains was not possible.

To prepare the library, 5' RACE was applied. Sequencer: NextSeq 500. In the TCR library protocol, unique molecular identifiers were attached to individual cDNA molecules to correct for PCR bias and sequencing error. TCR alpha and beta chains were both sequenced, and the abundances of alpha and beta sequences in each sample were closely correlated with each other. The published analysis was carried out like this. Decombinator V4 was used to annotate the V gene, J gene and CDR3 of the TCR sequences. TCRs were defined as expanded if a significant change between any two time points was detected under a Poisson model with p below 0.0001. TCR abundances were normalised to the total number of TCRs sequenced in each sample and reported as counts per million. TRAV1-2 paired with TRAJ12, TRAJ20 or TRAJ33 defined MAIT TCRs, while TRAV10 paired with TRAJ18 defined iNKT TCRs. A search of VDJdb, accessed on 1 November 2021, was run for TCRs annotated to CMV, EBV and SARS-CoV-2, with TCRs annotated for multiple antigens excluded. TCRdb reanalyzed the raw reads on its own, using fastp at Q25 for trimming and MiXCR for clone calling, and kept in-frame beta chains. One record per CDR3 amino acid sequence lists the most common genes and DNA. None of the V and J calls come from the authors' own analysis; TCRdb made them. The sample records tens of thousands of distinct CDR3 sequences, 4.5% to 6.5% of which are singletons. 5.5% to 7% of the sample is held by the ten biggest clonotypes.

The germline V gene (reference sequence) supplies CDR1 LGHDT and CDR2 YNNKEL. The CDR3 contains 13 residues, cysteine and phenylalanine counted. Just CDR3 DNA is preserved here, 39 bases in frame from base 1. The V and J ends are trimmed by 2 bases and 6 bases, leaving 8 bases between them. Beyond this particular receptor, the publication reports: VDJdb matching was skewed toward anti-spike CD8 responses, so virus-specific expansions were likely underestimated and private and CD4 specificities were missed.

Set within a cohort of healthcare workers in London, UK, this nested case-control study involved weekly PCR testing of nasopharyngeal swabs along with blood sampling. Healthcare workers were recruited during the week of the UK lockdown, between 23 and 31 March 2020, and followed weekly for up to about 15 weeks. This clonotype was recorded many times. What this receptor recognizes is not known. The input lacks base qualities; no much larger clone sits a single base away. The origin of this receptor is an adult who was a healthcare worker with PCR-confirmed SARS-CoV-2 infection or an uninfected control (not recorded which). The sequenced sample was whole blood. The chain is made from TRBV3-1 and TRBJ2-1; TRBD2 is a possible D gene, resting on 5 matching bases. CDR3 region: CASSQLEGNEQFF. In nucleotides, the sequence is TGTGCCAGCAGCCAACTAGAGGGCAATGAGCAGTTCTTC.